Listed here are 5 T cell receptor beta chains from one sample, sequenced in a study of blood T cell repertoires in COVID-19. Measured with immunoSEQ multiplex PCR; TCRdb has only the in-frame clones, and not every one. The sample gives about 62,000 clones, more than 85% of which show up once; 1% is in the top ten. Sequences were obtained from peripheral blood. Receptors were obtained from a man between 65 and 79 years old with acute or convalescent COVID-19.

The J gene is TRBJ1-6, the V gene TRBV5-4; unclear D gene. V was clipped by 4 bases and J by 7 bases, with 15 bases between them. Germline V lookup: CDR1 SGHNT, CDR2 YYREEE (reference sequence). The CDR3 sequence is 15 residues long. The CDR3 region has the DNA TGTGCCAGCAGCCCCTCACCGCCAGTGAATTCACCCCTCCACTTT. This encodes CASSPSPPVNSPLHF.

The rearrangement links TRBV2 to TRBJ2-7, with a possible D match to TRBD1 (6 bases). V dropped 6 bases and J dropped 0 bases, with 15 bases sitting between them. The CDR3 runs 15 residues. Germline V gives CDR1 SNHLY, CDR2 FYNNEI. The CDR3 DNA reads as TGTGCCAGCAGCGAACAGGGTAACATCTCCTACGAGCAGTACTTC. Residues: CASSEQGNISYEQYF.

The chain links TRBV3-1 (or the pseudogene TRBV3-2) to TRBJ2-1, with D possibly being TRBD2 (5 bases). Germline CDR1 LGHDT, CDR2 YNNKEL (reference sequence). The CDR3 spans 14 residues. V lost 1 base to trimming and J lost 7 bases, with 11 bases between them. The CDR3: CASSQGPAVNEQFF. The CDR3 region has the DNA TGTGCCAGCAGCCAAGGACCAGCGGTAAATGAGCAGTTCTTC.

There are a few counts of this clone. V and J are TRBV10-1 and TRBJ1-2; D gene uncertain. V was pared by 3 bases and J by 1 base, with 6 bases between. This CDR3 region has 13 residues. Germline assignment: CDR1 WNHNN and CDR2 SYGVQD (reference sequence). The CDR3 nucleotides are TGCGCCAGCAGTGAAGCTATTAACTATGGCTACACCTTC. As protein: CASSEAINYGYTF.

In its sample, this clone was seen a few times. The rearrangement uses TRBV30 and TRBJ2-7; D not certain. Germline V gene sequence: CDR1 GTSNPN, CDR2 SVGIG (reference sequence). V gave up 1 base and J gave up 2 bases, with 9 bases separating them. The CDR3 is made up of 13 amino acids. In nucleotides, the CDR3 is TGTGCCTGGAGTGGTGCTAAGACCTACGAGCAGTACTTC. Amino acid sequence: CAWSGAKTYEQYF.